This T cell receptor (beta chain) emerged from a study of blood T cell repertoires in COVID-19. As for the study in general: Whether acute or convalescent, the COVID-19 samples came from the United States, Italy and Spain. PBMCs, B-cell-depleted T cells, or T cells provided the cDNA or gDNA that made up the material.

The authors' processing: Estimation of nucleated cell counts relied on the amplification of reference gene primers. The data were produced by immunoSEQ multiplex PCR, yet TCRdb's version contains in-frame clones alone and is incomplete. V and J calls and clone size are as listed in that table; D and trimming were resolved from the DNA. The profile shows about 160,000 clones, approximately 90% of them singletons. The V and J ends lost 1 base and 2 bases, in that order; junction bases with no gene match: 4. This CDR3 has 15 amino acids. Germline V lookup: CDR1 LNHNV, CDR2 YYDKDF (reference sequence). Enrolled during active infection, Seattle patients were then followed longitudinally.

The sequenced sample was peripheral blood. The chain recombines TRBV15 with TRBJ2-5, with TRBD1 matching 7 bases. The sequence was collected from a young man with COVID-19, enrolled during active disease. The CDR3 region is CATSRGGGRQETQYF. CDR3 nucleotides: TGTGCCACCAGCAGAGGAGGGGGCCGGCAAGAGACCCAGTACTTC.